The 25 T cell receptor beta chains reported below all come from one sample, sequenced in a study of identical twins. TCRdb re-called the 5' RACE reads through MiXCR, storing one row per CDR3 protein. The sample has about 240,000 distinct CDR3 sequences, 8% to 11% seen once. Sequenced material: memory T cells sorted from blood. Receptor source: a man aged 45-65 years in good health.

The chain recombines TRBV5-1 with TRBJ2-4, with TRBD1 matching 7 bases. V shed 0 bases and J 0 bases; nucleotides not matched to a gene: 3. This CDR3 has 16 residues. From germline, CDR1 is SGHRS and CDR2 YFSETQ. The CDR3 loop is CASSLGGQLAKNIQYF. CDR3 DNA sequence: TGCGCCAGCAGCTTGGGGGGACAGCTAGCCAAAAACATTCAGTACTTC. Full variable domain (missing parts from reference TRBV5-1 and TRBJ2-4): KAGVTQTPRYLIKTRGQQVTLSCSPISGHRSVSWYQQTPGQGLQFLFEYFSETQRNKGNFPGRFSGRQFSNSRSEMNVSTLELGDSALYLCASSLGGQLAKNIQYFGAGTRLSVL.

This clonotype was observed many times. V and J are TRBV14 and TRBJ2-2, with unresolved D. The V gene's germline CDR1 is SGHDN and CDR2 FVKESK. This CDR3 spans 15 amino acids. Trimming took 0 bases from V and 3 from J, leaving 8 bases between them. The CDR3: CASSQELAYTGELFF. CDR3 nucleotide sequence: TGTGCCAGCAGCCAAGAGTTGGCATACACCGGGGAGCTGTTTTTT.

The table lists this clonotype with a few counts. The rearrangement links TRBV5-8 to TRBJ1-4; 8 bases are shared with TRBD1. The CDR3 has 14 residues. Germline lookup yields CDR1 SGHTS and CDR2 YDEGEE. The ends lost 4 bases at V and 10 bases at J; junction bases unmatched: 9. This chain's CDR3 is CASSVADREGKLFF. The CDR3 nucleotides read TGTGCCAGCAGCGTGGCGGACAGGGAGGGAAAACTGTTTTTT. The full variable domain, its missing parts supplied by reference TRBV5-8 and TRBJ1-4, is EAGVTQSPTHLIKTRGQQATLRCSPISGHTSVYWYQQALGLGLQFLLWYDEGEERNRGNFPPRFSGRQFPNYSSELNVNALELEDSALYLCASSVADREGKLFFGSGTQLSVL.

This clonotype was seen many times. The V gene is TRBV6-1, the J gene TRBJ2-5; TRBD1 aligns across 9 bases. Germline loops: CDR1 MNHNS, CDR2 SASEGT. CDR3 length: 14 amino acids. V was pared by 6 bases and J by 4 bases, with 6 bases of the junction left unmatched. CDR3: CASRGTGTGETQYF. For the CDR3, the DNA is TGTGCCAGCAGGGGGACAGGGACAGGAGAGACCCAGTACTTC.

The CDR3 protein is CAWSGNPAPGVEKLFF. The CDR3 DNA reads as TGTGCCTGGAGCGGCAATCCTGCCCCGGGGGTAGAAAAACTGTTTTTT. The J gene is TRBJ1-4, the V gene TRBV30; maybe TRBD1 (5 bases). Germline V lookup: CDR1 GTSNPN, CDR2 SVGIG (reference sequence). The ends were cut back, 3 bases at V and 8 bases at J, with 22 bases in the middle. CDR3 length: 16 amino acids. Supplemented by reference TRBV30 and TRBJ1-4, the full variable domain reads SQTIHQWPATLVQPVGSPLSLECTVEGTSNPNLYWYRQAAGRGLQLLFYSVGIGQISSEVPQNLSASRPQDRQFILSSKKLLLSDSGFYLCAWSGNPAPGVEKLFFGSGTQLSVL.

This clonotype occurred many times. The rearrangement uses TRBV14 and TRBJ2-7, with D maybe TRBD1 (6 bases). The CDR3 runs 14 residues. Looked up from germline, CDR1 is SGHDN and CDR2 is FVKESK. V lost 4 bases and J 3 bases, leaving 13 bases between the germline ends. The CDR3 DNA follows: TGTGCCAGCAGCCTGCTCGGACAGAACTACGAGCAGTACTTC. Protein sequence: CASSLLGQNYEQYF. Looking up the rest from reference TRBV14 and TRBJ2-7 gives the full variable domain: EAGVTQFPSHSVIEKGQTVTLRCDPISGHDNLYWYRRVMGKEIKFLLHFVKESKQDESGMPNNRFLAERTGGTYSTLKVQPAELEDSGVYFCASSLLGQNYEQYFGPGTRLTVT.

A few counts support this clonotype. The chain employs TRBV27 and TRBJ2-3; no definite D call. V gave up 7 bases and J gave up 3 bases, with 11 bases separating them. The CDR3 runs to 13 residues. CDR1 and CDR2 from the germline V gene are MNHEY and SMNVEV (reference sequence). This CDR3 reads CASKLIGTDTQYF. The CDR3 DNA sequence: TGTGCCAGCAAGTTGATCGGTACAGATACGCAGTATTTT.

At least ten counts were recorded for this clonotype. The CDR3 DNA follows: TGCAGCGTTCTGGGGACAGGGTTCTACGAGCAGTACTTC. This codes for CSVLGTGFYEQYF. The chain combines TRBV29-1 with TRBJ2-7, with 9 bases that match TRBD1. The germline gives CDR1 SQVTM, CDR2 ANQGSEA. With V trimmed by 5 bases and J by 3 bases, 5 bases remained unmatched. This CDR3 is 13 amino acids long.

This clonotype was observed a single time. The gene calls are TRBV10-3 and TRBJ2-5; 11 nucleotides line up with TRBD1. The V and J ends lost 10 bases and 4 bases, in that order; junction bases with no gene match: 8. Germline values: CDR1 ENHRY, CDR2 SYGVKD. The CDR3 runs to 14 residues. CDR3 in amino acids: CATGQGASGETQYF. For the CDR3, the DNA is TGTGCCACCGGACAGGGGGCGAGTGGAGAGACCCAGTACTTC.

The chain uses TRBV28 and TRBJ1-1; D uncertain. The CDR3 sequence is 11 residues long. Per germline, CDR1 MDHEN and CDR2 SYDVKM. V dropped 3 bases and J dropped 11 bases, with 10 bases sitting between them. In DNA, the CDR3 is TGTGCCAGCAGTTTTGCCCGAGGGGCTTTCTTT. Its translation: CASSFARGAFF.

Ten or more counts support this clonotype. CDR3 bases: TGTGCCAGCAGCTTCGAAAGGGGGCGAGGCTACACCTTC. Translation: CASSFERGRGYTF. V gene TRBV5-6 combines with J gene TRBJ1-2, with 7 bases identical to TRBD1. Germline CDR1 SGHDT, CDR2 YYEEEE. V lost 2 bases to trimming and J lost 8 bases; unmatched junction nucleotides: 6. The CDR3 sequence is 13 residues long.

This clonotype was seen a few times. The genes are TRBV24-1 and TRBJ2-1; D gene uncertain. V lost 3 bases, J lost 0 bases, and 8 bases lay in between. The CDR3 is made up of 15 amino acids. Per germline, CDR1 KGHDR and CDR2 SFDVKD. CDR3 in DNA: TGTGCCACCAGTGATGCAACGAGCTCCTACAATGAGCAGTTCTTC. Amino acid sequence: CATSDATSSYNEQFF.

In this sample, this clonotype turned up a few times. The rearrangement links TRBV5-6 to TRBJ1-4; 9 positions match TRBD1. Trimming removed 3 bases from V and 4 bases from J; junction bases left unmatched: 4. This CDR3 spans 15 amino acids. In germline, CDR1 is SGHDT, CDR2 YYEEEE. For the CDR3, the DNA is TGTGCCAGCAGCTACAAGGGACAGGGTAATGAAAAACTGTTTTTT. Its translation: CASSYKGQGNEKLFF.

The sample holds many counts of this clonotype. The CDR3 here is CASSFSYEQYF. In DNA, the CDR3 is TGTGCCAGCAGTTTCTCCTACGAGCAGTACTTC. The chain couples TRBV7-2 to TRBJ2-7; D unresolved. V was trimmed by 6 bases and J by 0 bases, leaving 3 bases between them. Germline V gene lookup returns CDR1 SGHTA and CDR2 FQGNSA. The CDR3 contains 11 residues. The variable domain in full, completed from reference TRBV7-2 and TRBJ2-7, reads GAGVSQSPSNKVTEKGKDVELRCDPISGHTALYWYRQSLGQGLEFLIYFQGNSAPDKSGLPSDRFSAERTGGSVSTLTIQRTQQEDSAVYLCASSFSYEQYFGPGTRLTVT.

Written as DNA, the CDR3 is TGCAGTGCACAGGGGAGCAATCAGCCCCAGCATTTT. Translating gives CSAQGSNQPQHF. This sequence joins TRBV20-1 and TRBJ1-5; TRBD1 aligns across 7 bases. Trimming cost V 6 bases and J 1 base; bases outside gene matches: 0. This CDR3 is built from 12 residues. Per germline, CDR1 DFQATT and CDR2 SNEGSKA (reference sequence).

A remark on this clonotype: A much bigger clone sits one base away, suggesting this may be a read error. The chain couples TRBV5-6 to TRBJ2-3, with a tentative D call TRBD1 (5 bases). Judging by the DNA end, TRBJ1-5 fits better; the J call may be wrong. The germline CDR1 and CDR2 sequences are SGHDT and YYEEEE. The CDR3 extends over 15 amino acids. CDR3 nucleotides: TGTGCCAGCAGACGACAGACATCTAGCACAGATACGCAGCATTTT. This sequence encodes CASRRQTSSTDTQHF.

At least ten counts were recorded for this clonotype. The chain combines TRBV5-1 with TRBJ2-3; possibly TRBD2 for D (5 bases). The V end lost 1 base, the J end lost 6 bases, and 15 bases lay between the germline ends. Germline assignment: CDR1 SGHRS and CDR2 YFSETQ. The CDR3 spans 15 residues. CDR3: CASSLTSKWVDTQYF. The CDR3 nucleotides read TGCGCCAGCAGCTTGACTAGTAAGTGGGTGGATACGCAGTATTTT.

The J gene is TRBJ2-3, the V gene TRBV20-1; 9 positions match TRBD2. From germline, CDR1 is DFQATT and CDR2 SNEGSKA (reference sequence). Trimming cost V 5 bases and J 1 base; bases outside gene matches: 4. The CDR3 spans 14 residues. The CDR3 spells CSAETSGRTDTQYF. DNA for the CDR3: TGCAGTGCTGAGACTAGCGGCCGCACAGATACGCAGTATTTT.

This clonotype was counted many times. V gene TRBV6-1 combines with J gene TRBJ1-6, with TRBD1 matching over 7 bases. J lost 8 bases, V lost 1 base, and 5 bases had no gene match. Germline assignment: CDR1 MNHNS and CDR2 SASEGT. The CDR3 covers 15 residues. This CDR3 is CASSEGQGVYSPLHF. CDR3 nucleotide sequence: TGTGCCAGCAGTGAAGGACAGGGTGTTTATTCACCCCTCCACTTT.

The V gene is TRBV5-1, the J gene TRBJ2-7, with 9 bases matching TRBD1. Germline V gene sequence: CDR1 SGHRS, CDR2 YFSETQ. The ends lost 0 bases at V and 6 bases at J; junction bases unmatched: 4. The CDR3 contains 14 residues. CDR3 in DNA: TGCGCCAGCAGCTTGGACAGGGGGCATTCCGAGCAGTACTTC. This translates into CASSLDRGHSEQYF.

The CDR3 reads CSARDDRGNEKLFF. DNA of the CDR3: TGCAGTGCTAGAGACGACAGGGGTAATGAAAAACTGTTTTTT. V and J are TRBV20-1 and TRBJ1-4; 8 bases fit TRBD1. Trimming cost V 0 bases and J 4 bases; bases outside gene matches: 1. CDR3 length: 14 amino acids. Germline loops: CDR1 DFQATT, CDR2 SNEGSKA (reference sequence).

V gene TRBV12-3 or TRBV12-4 combines with J gene TRBJ1-4; perhaps TRBD1 as D (5 bases). CDR3 length: 14 residues. Trimming took 9 bases from V and 8 from J, leaving 19 bases between them. The CDR3 sequence is CASKRGPVGEKLFF. The DNA of the CDR3 is TGTGCCAGTAAGAGGGGACCGGTAGGGGAAAAACTGTTTTTT.

The V and J genes are TRBV19 and TRBJ2-1, with 12 bases matching TRBD1. Germline CDR1 reads LNHDA; CDR2 reads SQIVND (reference sequence). The CDR3 sequence is 16 residues long. V was clipped by 4 bases and J by 10 bases; unmatched bases: 11. The CDR3 coding sequence is TGTGCCAGTAGTAACGACCGGGACAGGGGGCTTGGAGAGCAGTTCTTC. Its translation is CASSNDRDRGLGEQFF.

This clonotype has a count of ten or more. The chain carries TRBV12-3 or TRBV12-4 and TRBJ1-2; D gene uncertain. This CDR3 region has 13 residues. The ends were cut back, 6 bases at V and 7 bases at J, with 15 bases in the middle. The CDR3 bases are TGTGCCAGCAGCCCTGAGGGCAGGAGTGGCTACACCTTC. Residues: CASSPEGRSGYTF.

This clonotype was recorded at least ten times. The rearrangement links TRBV20-1 to TRBJ1-4; D might be TRBD1 (6 bases). The CDR3 contains 13 residues. The V gene lost 6 bases and the J gene lost 8 bases, with 16 bases spanning the gap. From germline, CDR1 is DFQATT and CDR2 SNEGSKA (reference sequence). In DNA form, the CDR3 reads TGCAGTGCCGCCTACAGGGCGGGGGAAAAACTGTTTTTT. Translated, it gives CSAAYRAGEKLFF.